Described below is a single T cell receptor (beta chain) sequence and its context. Generated by immunoSEQ multiplex PCR, the TCRdb table keeps only in-frame clones and is missing some. The repertoire consists of about 74,000 clones, with about 82% occurring once and the leading ten covering approximately 6.9%. The data were taken from a study of OX40 agonist ivuxolimab in advanced cancers. Study in general: Patients receiving dose escalation had hepatocellular carcinoma, melanoma, renal cell or head and neck cancer.

V lost 2 bases, J lost 4 bases, and 11 bases lay in between. Per germline, CDR1 MNHNY and CDR2 SVGAGI (reference sequence). The CDR3 extends over 14 amino acids. The source is an adult with an advanced solid tumor such as melanoma, head and neck, liver or kidney cancer. This chain links TRBV6-6 with TRBJ1-1, with D possibly matching TRBD1 (5 bases). The sequencing used CD4+ or CD8+ T cells sorted from blood, collected in a trial of the OX40 agonist ivuxolimab. The DNA of the CDR3 is TGTGCCAGCAGTTACGGGAACCAGGGCACTGAAGCTTTCTTT. Amino acids: CASSYGNQGTEAFF.